This entry features one T cell receptor beta chain sequence. What it binds is not known. Use of 60 Vbeta and 13 Jbeta primers characterized the PCR. The method was immunoSEQ multiplex PCR; TCRdb's version includes in-frame clones alone and lacks a portion of them. The sample lists approximately 120,000 clones, about 78% occurring once. Those who donated were healthy bone marrow donors. CDR3 length: 16 residues. CDR1 MDHEN and CDR2 SYDVKM come from the germline V gene. The V gene end was trimmed by 1 base and the J gene end by 5 bases; junction bases not matched to a gene: 8. This entry belongs to a study of cytomegalovirus exposure and HLA in healthy donors. Broader study findings: TCR beta chains numbering 164 were designated cytomegalovirus-associated. Later analysis identified a missense DCLRE1C variant that was linked to TCR beta V- and J-gene trimming. A later analysis reportedly identified an Asian-associated ancestry cluster as carrying fewer N-insertions than the approximately 670-donor mean.

The sequencing sample was made of PBMCs. The rearrangement links TRBV28 to TRBJ2-3; 8 bases align to TRBD1. The clonotype originates from a female donor in good health and CMV-seronegative. The CDR3 DNA follows: TGTGCCAGCAGTTTATATCAGGGGGCGTCTAAAGATACGCAGTATTTT. It translates to CASSLYQGASKDTQYF.